The clone carrying this T cell receptor (beta chain) was observed many times. Its specificity is unknown. This entry is derived from a study of CD8+CD57+ T cells in acquired aplastic anemia. Overall study findings and caveats: Patients and controls shared approximately 30 CD8+ CDR3 sequences.

According to the study, genomic DNA was the template for TCR beta VDJ and CDR3 profiling. TCRdb called the reads again in MiXCR, with one record for every CDR3 protein. The sample gives approximately 300,000 distinct CDR3 sequences, roughly 53% of which show up once; roughly 1.2% is in the top ten. The CDR3 is 15 residues long. The V end lost 8 bases, the J end lost 7 bases, and 23 bases lay between the germline ends. The V gene's germline CDR1 is LGHDT and CDR2 YNNKEL (reference sequence). Only patients with CD8+CD57+ cell expansion on flow cytometry were chosen for sequencing. Each of the patients presented with severe acquired aplastic anemia. Patients had undergone no therapy by the time their blood was sampled.

The receptor comes from a human donor with aplastic anemia. The J gene is TRBJ1-1, the V gene TRBV3-1, with D perhaps matching TRBD1 (6 bases). The sequenced material came from sorted CD4+, CD8+, or CD8+CD57+ T cells (not recorded which) from PBMCs. The CDR3 loop reads CASGTYTVQRHEAFF. For the CDR3, the DNA is TGTGCCAGCGGGACATACACCGTTCAGAGGCATGAAGCTTTCTTT.